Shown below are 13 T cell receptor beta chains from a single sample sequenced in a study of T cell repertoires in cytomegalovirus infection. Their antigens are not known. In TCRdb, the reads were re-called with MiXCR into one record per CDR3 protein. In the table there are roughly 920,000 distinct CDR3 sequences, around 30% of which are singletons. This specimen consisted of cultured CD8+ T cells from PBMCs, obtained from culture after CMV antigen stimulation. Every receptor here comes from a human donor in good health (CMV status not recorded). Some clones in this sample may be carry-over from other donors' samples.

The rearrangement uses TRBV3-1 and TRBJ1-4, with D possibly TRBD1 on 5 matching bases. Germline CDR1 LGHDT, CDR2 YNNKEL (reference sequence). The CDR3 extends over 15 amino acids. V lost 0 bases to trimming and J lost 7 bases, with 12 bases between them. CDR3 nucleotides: TGTGCCAGCAGCCAAGAGGACATTTCGGGTGAAAAACTGTTTTTT. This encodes CASSQEDISGEKLFF.

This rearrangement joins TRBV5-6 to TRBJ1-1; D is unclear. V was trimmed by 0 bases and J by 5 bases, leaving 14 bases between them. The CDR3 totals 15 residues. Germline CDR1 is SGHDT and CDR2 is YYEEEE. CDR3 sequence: CASSLGRGMGTEAFF. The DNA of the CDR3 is TGTGCCAGCAGCTTGGGGCGGGGAATGGGAACTGAAGCTTTCTTT.

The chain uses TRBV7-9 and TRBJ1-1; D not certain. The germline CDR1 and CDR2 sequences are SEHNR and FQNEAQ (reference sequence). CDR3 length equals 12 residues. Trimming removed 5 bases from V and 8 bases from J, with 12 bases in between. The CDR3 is CASSPENVEAFF. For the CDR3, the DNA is TGTGCCAGCAGCCCCGAGAACGTGGAAGCTTTCTTT.

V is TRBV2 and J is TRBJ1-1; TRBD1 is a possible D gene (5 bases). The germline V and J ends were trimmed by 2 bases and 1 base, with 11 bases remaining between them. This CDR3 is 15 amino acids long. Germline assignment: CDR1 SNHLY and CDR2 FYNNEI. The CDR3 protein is CASSEMQGSNTEAFF. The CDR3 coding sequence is TGTGCCAGCAGTGAAATGCAGGGATCGAACACTGAAGCTTTCTTT.

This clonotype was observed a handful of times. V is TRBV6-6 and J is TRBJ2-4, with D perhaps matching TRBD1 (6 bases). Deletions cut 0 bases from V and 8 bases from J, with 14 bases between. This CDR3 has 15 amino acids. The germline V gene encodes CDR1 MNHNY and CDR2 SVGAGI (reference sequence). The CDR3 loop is CASSYSSQGLDIQYF. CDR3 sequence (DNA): TGTGCCAGCAGTTACTCGAGCCAGGGGTTAGACATTCAGTACTTC.

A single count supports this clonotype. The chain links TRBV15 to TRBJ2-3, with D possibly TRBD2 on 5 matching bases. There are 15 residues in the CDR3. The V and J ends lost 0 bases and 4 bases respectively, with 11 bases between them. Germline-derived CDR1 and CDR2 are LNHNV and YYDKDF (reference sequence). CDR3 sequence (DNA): TGTGCCACCAGCAGAGAGCGGGCGGGCCCAGATACGCAGTATTTT. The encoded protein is CATSRERAGPDTQYF.

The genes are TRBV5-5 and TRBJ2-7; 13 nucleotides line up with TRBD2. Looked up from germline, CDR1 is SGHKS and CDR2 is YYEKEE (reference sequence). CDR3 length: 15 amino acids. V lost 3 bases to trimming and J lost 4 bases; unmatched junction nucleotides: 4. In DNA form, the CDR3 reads TGTGCCAGCAGCTCCGGGACTAGCGGGGATTACGAGCAGTACTTC. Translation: CASSSGTSGDYEQYF.

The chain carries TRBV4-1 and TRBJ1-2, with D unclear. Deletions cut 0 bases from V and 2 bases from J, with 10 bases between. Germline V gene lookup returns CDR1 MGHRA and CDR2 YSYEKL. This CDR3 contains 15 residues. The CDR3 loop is CASSQDPTGNYGYTF. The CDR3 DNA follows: TGCGCCAGCAGCCAAGATCCCACCGGGAACTATGGCTACACCTTC.

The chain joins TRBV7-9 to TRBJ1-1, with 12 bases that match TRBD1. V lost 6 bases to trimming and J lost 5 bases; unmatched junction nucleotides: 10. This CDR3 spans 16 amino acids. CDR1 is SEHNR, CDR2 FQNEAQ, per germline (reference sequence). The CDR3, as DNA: TGTGCCAGCAGATCGGGGACAGGGGGCGCGAGGACTGAAGCTTTCTTT. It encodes CASRSGTGGARTEAFF.

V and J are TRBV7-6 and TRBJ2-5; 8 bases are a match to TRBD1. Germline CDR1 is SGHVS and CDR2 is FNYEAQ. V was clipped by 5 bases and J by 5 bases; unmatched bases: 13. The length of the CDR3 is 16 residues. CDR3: CASSIRDRIVEETQYF. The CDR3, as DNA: TGTGCCAGCAGCATCCGGGACAGGATCGTAGAGGAGACCCAGTACTTC.

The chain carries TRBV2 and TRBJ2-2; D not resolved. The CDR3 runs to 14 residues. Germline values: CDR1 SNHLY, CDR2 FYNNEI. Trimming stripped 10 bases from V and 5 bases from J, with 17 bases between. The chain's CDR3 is CATQDASFTGELFF. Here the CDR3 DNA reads TGTGCCACCCAGGACGCCTCGTTTACCGGGGAGCTGTTTTTT.

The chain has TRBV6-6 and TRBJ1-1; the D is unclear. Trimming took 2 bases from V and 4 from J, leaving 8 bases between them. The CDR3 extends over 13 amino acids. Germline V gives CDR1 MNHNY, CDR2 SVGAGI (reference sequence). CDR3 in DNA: TGTGCCAGCAGTTACAAGCCTCCCACTGAAGCTTTCTTT. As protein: CASSYKPPTEAFF.

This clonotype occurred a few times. CDR3 loop: CASSLGPTSDYNEQFF. In DNA, the CDR3 is TGTGCCAGCAGCTTGGGCCCAACTAGTGATTACAATGAGCAGTTCTTC. The chain joins TRBV5-4 to TRBJ2-1, with D perhaps TRBD2 (5 bases). The V gene lost 0 bases and the J gene lost 4 bases, with 14 bases spanning the gap. This CDR3 comprises 16 residues. Per germline, CDR1 SGHNT and CDR2 YYREEE (reference sequence).